This TCR beta chain was sequenced for a study of T cell responses to AZD1222 COVID-19 vaccine (dated by TCRdb to the early 2020s). Context from the whole study: A total of 233 trial participants underwent TCR sequencing, of whom approximately 200 had received two doses of AZD1222 and about 26 had received two doses of the MenACWY control vaccine. Trial participants were enrolled by age into 18-55, 56-69 and 70-plus year subgroups, with approximately 150, 28 and 58 TCR-sequenced participants respectively.

The time point label of this sample denotes: about 28 days (+/-7) after the second vaccine dose. AZD1222 recipients with second doses at about 4 weeks or about 12 weeks were pooled, because spike-specific TCR depth and breadth did not differ between schedules. The vaccinee samples were drawn from two UK trials, COV001 and COV002, one of which was a single-blind randomized controlled phase 2/3 trial testing AZD1222 (ChAdOx1 nCoV-19) in healthy adults. Trial participant PBMC samples were collected at day 0 and day 28 after the second dose for TCRbeta chain sequencing. CDR1 and CDR2 were assigned from the germline V gene (reference sequence) as MNHEY and SMNVEV. V and J are trimmed by 4 bases and 2 bases, and the gene matches miss 6 bases of the junction. Including the terminal cysteine and phenylalanine, the CDR3 comprises 15 residues. Of all the DNA, just the CDR3 is kept, 45 bases in frame from base 1.

The CDR3 regions of human TCRbeta chains were analyzed by immunosequencing. The study's own analysis went as follows. Repertoire TCRs were checked for matches against a reference library of SARS-CoV-2-specific TCRs that had been generated using the MIRA antigen-specificity platform. Breadth was defined as the fraction of unique TCRs that were SARS-CoV-2-associated, and depth was defined as the fraction of total T cells that were SARS-CoV-2-associated. Each spike-specific TCR was assigned to its reactive spike region and to a CD4 or CD8 class using the MIRA data. Log10-transformed breadth and depth values were compared by one-way ANOVA with Sidak's multiple comparisons tests. TCRdb took this table from immuneACCESS and kept in-frame rearrangements with V and J called. Such tables lack part of the clones; where checked against another copy, unresolved V genes explain under half of the gap, and the rest is unexplained. The DNA was the basis for D and trimming; V, J and clone size are from that table. For this sample the table gives approximately 150,000 clones, of which 75% to 90% were detected only once. 1.6% of the sample is in the top ten clones.

This clone was recorded once. Its cognate antigen has yet to be identified. There are no base qualities to consult, and no much larger clone falls within one base. What the research found in general, with its limitations: Conclusions about previously exposed vaccinees are limited because only five to seven AZD1222 recipients were SARS-CoV-2 seropositive at baseline. The whole spike protein was spanned by vaccine-associated CD4 TCRs, and dominant responses were seen in regions 160-218 and 743-854. Spike-specific TCR breadth and depth rose significantly after two AZD1222 doses compared with day 0 and with MenACWY recipients. Participants were mostly white British, with more females than males. The authors suggested clonal diversity may have been underestimated. The 56-69-year group was small, and its depth increase did not reach significance, likely because of low power. Epitopes outside the regions mutated in the B.1.351 and B.1.1.7 variants were reportedly recognized by nearly half of the unique spike-specific TCRs. No day 14 peak-response samples were available, so repertoires were characterized only after the peak T cell response.

This chain is built from TRBV27 and TRBJ2-7, with 9 bases aligning to TRBD1. This sequence originates from an adult who received the AZD1222 COVID-19 vaccine. The specimen was peripheral blood, collected 28 days after the second AZD1222 dose. This receptor has the CDR3 CASSSPGQGAYEQYF. The sequence in DNA is TGTGCCAGCAGTTCTCCGGGACAGGGTGCCTACGAGCAGTACTTC.